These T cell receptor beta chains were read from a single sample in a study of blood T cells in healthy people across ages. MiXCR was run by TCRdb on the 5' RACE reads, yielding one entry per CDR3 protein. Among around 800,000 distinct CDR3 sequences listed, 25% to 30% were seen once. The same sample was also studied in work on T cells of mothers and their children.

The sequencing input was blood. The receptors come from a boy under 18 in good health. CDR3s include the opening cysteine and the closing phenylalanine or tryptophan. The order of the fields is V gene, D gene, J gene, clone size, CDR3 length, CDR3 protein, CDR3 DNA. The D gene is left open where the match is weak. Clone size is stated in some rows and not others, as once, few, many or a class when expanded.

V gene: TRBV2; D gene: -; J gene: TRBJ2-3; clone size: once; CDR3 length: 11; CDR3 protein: CASSVEMAQYF; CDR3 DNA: TGTGCCAGCAGCGTTGAGATGGCGCAGTATTTT
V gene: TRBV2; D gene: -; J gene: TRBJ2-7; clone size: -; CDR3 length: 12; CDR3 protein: CARRAGAYEQYF; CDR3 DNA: TGTGCCAGAAGAGCGGGCGCCTACGAGCAGTACTTC
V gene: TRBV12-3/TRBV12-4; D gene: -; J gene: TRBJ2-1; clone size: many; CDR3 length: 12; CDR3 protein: CASRSSYNEQFF; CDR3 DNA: TGTGCCAGCAGGTCCTCTTACAATGAGCAGTTCTTC
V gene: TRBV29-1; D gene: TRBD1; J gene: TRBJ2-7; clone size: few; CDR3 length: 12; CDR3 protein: CSVGTGGNEQYF; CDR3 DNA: TGCAGCGTTGGGACAGGGGGCAACGAGCAGTACTTC
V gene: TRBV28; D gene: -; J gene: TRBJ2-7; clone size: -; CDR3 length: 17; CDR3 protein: CASSSSVGGRGSYEQYF; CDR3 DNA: TGTGCCAGCAGTTCCTCGGTGGGGGGCAGAGGGTCCTACGAGCAGTACTTC
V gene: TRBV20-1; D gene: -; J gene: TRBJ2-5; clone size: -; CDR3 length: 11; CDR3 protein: CSARVGMTQYF; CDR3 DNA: TGCAGTGCTAGAGTGGGTATGACCCAGTACTTC
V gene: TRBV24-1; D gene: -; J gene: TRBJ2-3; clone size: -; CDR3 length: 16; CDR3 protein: CATSDFVGGLTDTQYF; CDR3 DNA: TGTGCCACCAGTGATTTTGTGGGGGGGCTCACAGATACGCAGTATTTT
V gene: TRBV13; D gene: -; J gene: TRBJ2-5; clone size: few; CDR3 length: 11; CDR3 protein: CASRRLETQYF; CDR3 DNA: TGTGCCAGCAGGCGCCTAGAGACCCAGTACTTC
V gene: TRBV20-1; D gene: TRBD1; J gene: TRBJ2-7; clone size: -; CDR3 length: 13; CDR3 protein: CSASTGENYEQYF; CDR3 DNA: TGCAGTGCATCCACAGGGGAGAACTACGAGCAGTACTTC
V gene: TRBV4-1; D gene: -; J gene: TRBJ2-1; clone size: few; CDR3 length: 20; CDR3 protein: CASSLGPLRKGAGNHNEQFF; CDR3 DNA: TGCGCCAGCAGCCTTGGACCCCTACGGAAGGGGGCGGGGAACCACAATGAGCAGTTCTTC
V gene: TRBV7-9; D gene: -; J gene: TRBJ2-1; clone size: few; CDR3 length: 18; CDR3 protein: CASSLRDMRQGTNNEQFF; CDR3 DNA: TGTGCCAGCAGCCTTAGAGATATGCGACAGGGGACTAACAATGAGCAGTTCTTC
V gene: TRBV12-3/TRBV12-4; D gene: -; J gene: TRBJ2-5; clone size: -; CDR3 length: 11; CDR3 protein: CASSWAGAQYF; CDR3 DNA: TGTGCCAGCAGCTGGGCTGGGGCCCAGTACTTC
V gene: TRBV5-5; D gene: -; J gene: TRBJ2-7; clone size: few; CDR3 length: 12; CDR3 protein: CASRPPSGEQYF; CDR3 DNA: TGTGCCAGCAGGCCACCCTCCGGCGAGCAGTACTTC
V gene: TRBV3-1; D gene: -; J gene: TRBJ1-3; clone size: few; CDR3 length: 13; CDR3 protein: CASSQDQRNTIYF; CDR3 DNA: TGTGCCAGCAGCCAAGATCAGAGAAACACCATATATTTT
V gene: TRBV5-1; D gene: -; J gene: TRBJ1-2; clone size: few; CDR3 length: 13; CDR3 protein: CASTDGDSYGYTF; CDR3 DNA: TGCGCCAGCACCGACGGAGACTCTTATGGCTACACCTTC
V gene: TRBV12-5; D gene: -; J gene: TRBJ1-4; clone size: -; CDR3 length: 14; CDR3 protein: CASGLDSPNEKLFF; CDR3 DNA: TGTGCTAGTGGTTTGGACAGCCCCAATGAAAAACTGTTTTTT
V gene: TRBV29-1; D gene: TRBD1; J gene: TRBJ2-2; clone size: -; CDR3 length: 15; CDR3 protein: CSGIQGLVGTGELFF; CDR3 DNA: TGCAGCGGTATACAGGGGCTTGTTGGTACCGGGGAGCTGTTTTTT
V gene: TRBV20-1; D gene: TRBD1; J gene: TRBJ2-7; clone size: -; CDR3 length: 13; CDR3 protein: CSARTGGGYEQYF; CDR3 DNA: TGCAGTGCTAGAACAGGGGGAGGCTACGAGCAGTACTTC
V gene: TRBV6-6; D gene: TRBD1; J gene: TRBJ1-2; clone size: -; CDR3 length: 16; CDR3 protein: CASSPIGTGGDYGYTF; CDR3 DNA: TGTGCCAGCAGCCCTATCGGGACAGGGGGCGACTATGGCTACACCTTC
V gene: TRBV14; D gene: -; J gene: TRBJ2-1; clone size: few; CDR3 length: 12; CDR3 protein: CASSQWRGEQFF; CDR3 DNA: TGTGCCAGCAGCCAATGGAGGGGTGAGCAGTTCTTC
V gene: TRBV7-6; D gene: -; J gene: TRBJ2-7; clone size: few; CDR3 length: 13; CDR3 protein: CASSLADGAEQYF; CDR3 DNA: TGTGCCAGCAGCTTAGCTGATGGGGCTGAGCAGTACTTC
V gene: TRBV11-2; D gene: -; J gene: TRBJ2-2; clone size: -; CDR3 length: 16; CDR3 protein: CASSRLLTSGTGELFF; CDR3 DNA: TGTGCCAGCAGCCGGTTACTCACCTCGGGCACCGGGGAGCTGTTTTTT
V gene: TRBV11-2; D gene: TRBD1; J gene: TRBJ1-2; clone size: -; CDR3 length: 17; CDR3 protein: CASSLRTGGSLNYGYTF; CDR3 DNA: TGTGCCAGCAGCCTCCGGACAGGGGGGTCACTTAACTATGGCTACACCTTC
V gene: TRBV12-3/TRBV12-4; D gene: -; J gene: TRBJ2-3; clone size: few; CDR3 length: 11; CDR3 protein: CASTPGDTQYF; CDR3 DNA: TGTGCCAGCACCCCGGGAGATACGCAGTATTTT
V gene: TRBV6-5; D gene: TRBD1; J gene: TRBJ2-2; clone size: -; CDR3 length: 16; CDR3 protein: CASSYPGQGDTGELFF; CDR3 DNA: TGTGCCAGCAGTTACCCCGGACAGGGAGACACCGGGGAGCTGTTTTTT
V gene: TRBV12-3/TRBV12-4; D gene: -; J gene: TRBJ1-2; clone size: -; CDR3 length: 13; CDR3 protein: CASSRGFLYGYTF; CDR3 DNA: TGTGCCAGCAGTCGGGGGTTCCTCTATGGCTACACCTTC
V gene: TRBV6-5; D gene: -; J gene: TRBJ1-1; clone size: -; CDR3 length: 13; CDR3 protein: CASSYSGQTEAFF; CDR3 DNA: TGTGCCAGCAGTTACTCCGGACAGACTGAAGCTTTCTTT
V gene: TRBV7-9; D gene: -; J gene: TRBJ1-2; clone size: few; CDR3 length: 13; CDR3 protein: CASSLNRVDGYTF; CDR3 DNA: TGTGCCAGCAGCCTCAACAGGGTCGATGGCTACACCTTC
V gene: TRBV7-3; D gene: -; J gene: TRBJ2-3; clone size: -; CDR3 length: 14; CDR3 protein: CASSSTGGSDTQYF; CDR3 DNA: TGTGCCAGCAGCTCCACCGGAGGGTCAGATACGCAGTATTTT
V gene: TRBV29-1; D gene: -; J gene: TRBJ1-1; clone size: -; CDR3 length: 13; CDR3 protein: CSVEAFLNTEAFF; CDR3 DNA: TGCAGCGTTGAAGCCTTTCTAAACACTGAAGCTTTCTTT
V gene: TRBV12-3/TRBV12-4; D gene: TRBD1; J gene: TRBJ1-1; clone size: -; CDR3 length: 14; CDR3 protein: CASSPGQAVTEAFF; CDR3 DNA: TGTGCCAGCAGCCCGGGACAGGCGGTCACTGAAGCTTTCTTT
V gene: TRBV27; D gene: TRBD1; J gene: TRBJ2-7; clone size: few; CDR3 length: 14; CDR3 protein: CASSRTGGAYEQYF; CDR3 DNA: TGTGCCAGCAGTAGGACAGGGGGCGCCTACGAGCAGTACTTC
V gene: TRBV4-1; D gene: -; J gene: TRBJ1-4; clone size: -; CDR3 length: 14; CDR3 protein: CASSQVGANEKLFF; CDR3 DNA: TGCGCCAGCAGCCAAGTGGGGGCGAATGAAAAACTGTTTTTT
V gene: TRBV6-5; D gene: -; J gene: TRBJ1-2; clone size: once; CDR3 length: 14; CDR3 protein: CASRRAGTNYGYTF; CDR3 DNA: TGTGCCAGCAGAAGGGCCGGGACAAACTATGGCTACACCTTC